One sample yielded the 22 T cell receptor beta chains listed below, sequenced in a study of blood T cells in healthy people across ages. A sample-barcoded 5' primer and a J-beta primer mix were used in a second PCR of roughly 7 to 11 cycles. TCRdb redid the calling of the 5' RACE reads with MiXCR, one entry per CDR3 protein. Among about 1,600,000 distinct CDR3 sequences listed, 42% were seen once. Sequencing used blood. These receptors were collected from a woman in her late teens or twenties in good health.

This clonotype was seen a few times. The chain couples TRBV12-3 or TRBV12-4 to TRBJ2-1; 8 nucleotides agree with TRBD1. The J segment lost 8 bases and the V segment lost 5 bases, leaving 11 bases of the junction unmatched. The CDR3 covers 15 residues. The chain's CDR3 is CASSSPDRVLYEQFF. CDR3 bases: TGTGCCAGCAGTAGCCCGGACAGGGTCTTATATGAGCAGTTCTTC.

A remark on this clonotype: A much larger clone differs from this one at a single base, so this may be a read error. The chain carries TRBV4-2 and TRBJ2-1; 8 positions agree with TRBD2. The V gene end was trimmed by 2 bases and the J gene end by 2 bases; junction bases not matched to a gene: 8. In germline, CDR1 is LGHNA, CDR2 YNFKEQ. This CDR3 has 17 residues. CDR3 protein: CASSQTLAGSPYNEQFF. The DNA for the CDR3 is TGTGCCAGCAGCCAAACCCTAGCGGGTTCCCCCTACAATGAGCAGTTCTTC.

This clonotype was counted only a few times. This chain connects TRBV27 to TRBJ2-1, with 9 bases identical to TRBD2. Germline values: CDR1 MNHEY, CDR2 SMNVEV (reference sequence). Trimming took 3 bases from V and 3 from J; bases not matched to a gene: 9. This CDR3 contains 17 residues. CDR3 amino acids: CASSFIAGEGGYNEQFF. The DNA for the CDR3 is TGTGCCAGCAGTTTTATAGCGGGGGAGGGGGGCTACAATGAGCAGTTCTTC.

This clonotype was seen once. The genes are TRBV7-3 and TRBJ1-6; 8 bases agree with TRBD1. The CDR3 covers 19 residues. Per germline, CDR1 SGHTA and CDR2 FQGTGA. Losses at the gene ends were 2 bases for V and 0 bases for J; bases not matched to a gene: 9. In DNA form, the CDR3 reads TGTGCCAGCAGCTTACGCAAGACAGGGGCCAGCTCCTATAATTCACCCCTCCACTTT. This codes for CASSLRKTGASSYNSPLHF.

Turning to this clonotype: At one boundary the junction diverges from the germline segment, which might be a read error. The V call is TRBV3-1, the J call TRBJ2-1; 7 nucleotides line up with TRBD2. Germline V gene data show CDR1 as LGHDT and CDR2 as YNNKEL (reference sequence). The CDR3 covers 15 residues. The DNA of the CDR3 is TGTGCCAGCAGTCAAGATTTACTAGCGCCAATAGAGCAGTTCTTC. Its translation: CASSQDLLAPIEQFF.

The rearrangement uses TRBV11-3 and TRBJ2-5; TRBD2 might be the D (5 bases). The CDR3 runs 13 residues. From germline, CDR1 is SGHNT and CDR2 YENEEA. V was shortened by 5 bases and J by 3 bases, with 10 bases between the two germline ends. The CDR3 DNA is TGTGCCAGCAGCCCCCCGACTAAAGAGACCCAGTACTTC. Translated: CASSPPTKETQYF.

CDR3 in DNA: TGTGCCAGCAGTTTATGGGGGCACTTCTCTGGGGCCAACGTCCTGACTTTC. Translated, it gives CASSLWGHFSGANVLTF. The V call is TRBV28, the J call TRBJ2-6; TRBD1 is a possible D gene (5 bases). This CDR3 comprises 17 residues. Germline-derived CDR1 and CDR2 are MDHEN and SYDVKM. V lost 0 bases and J lost 0, with 9 bases in between.

V gene TRBV6-1 combines with J gene TRBJ2-5; D uncertain. The CDR3 extends over 14 amino acids. In germline, CDR1 is MNHNS, CDR2 SASEGT. V lost 6 bases, J lost 0 bases, and 11 bases lay in between. CDR3 sequence reads: CASRHQEYQETQYF. The CDR3 nucleotides are TGTGCCAGCAGACACCAGGAGTACCAAGAGACCCAGTACTTC.

This clonotype was detected once. J is TRBJ1-2 and V is TRBV7-8; D ambiguous. The CDR3 runs to 15 residues. V lost 1 base, J lost 8 bases, and 17 bases lay in between. Germline CDR1 reads SGHVS; CDR2 reads FQNEAQ. CDR3 sequence (DNA): TGTGCCAGCAGCTTAGATCGAGGCACCGCTAAGGGCTACACCTTC. Amino acids: CASSLDRGTAKGYTF.

This clonotype was seen only a few times. The V call is TRBV21-1, the J call TRBJ2-1; the table's TRBD1 call for D was not verified on the DNA. TRBV21-1 is a pseudogene. This CDR3 is built from 12 residues. The CDR3 loop reads CASSKMGDGQFF. CDR3 DNA: TGTGCCAGCAGCAAAATGGGGGATGGGCAGTTCTTC.

This rearrangement joins TRBV29-1 to TRBJ2-1; 7 nucleotides match TRBD1. TRBJ2-7 matches the DNA end more closely, so the J call is doubtful. The CDR3 contains 17 residues. Germline CDR1 and CDR2: SQVTM and ANQGSEA. CDR3 region: CSVEDLIGQVGYNEQYF. As DNA, the CDR3 is TGCAGCGTTGAAGATCTGATCGGACAGGTCGGTTACAATGAGCAGTACTTC.

Only a few counts were recorded for this clonotype. The CDR3 bases are TGTGCCAGTTACTCGAGCTCCTACAATGAGCAGTTCTTC. It yields the protein CASYSSSYNEQFF. The chain links TRBV7-8 to TRBJ2-1; no definite D call. V lost 9 bases and J lost 0, with 9 bases in between. The CDR3 length is 13 residues. Germline V gene data show CDR1 as SGHVS and CDR2 as FQNEAQ.

The chain combines TRBV12-3 or TRBV12-4 with TRBJ1-6; no clear D gene. This CDR3 contains 12 residues. V was trimmed by 6 bases and J by 9 bases, leaving 9 bases between them. CDR3 sequence: CASRAGFSPLHF. The CDR3 DNA follows: TGTGCCAGCAGGGCGGGATTTTCACCCCTCCACTTT.

In its sample, this clonotype was seen a few times. The chain recombines TRBV6-6 with TRBJ1-2, with D hard to call. The CDR3 is 13 residues long. Germline lookup yields CDR1 MNHNY and CDR2 SVGAGI (reference sequence). Trimming took off 2 bases at V and 6 bases at J, with 10 bases between the two ends. CDR3 region: CASSYPPRDGYTF. CDR3 coding DNA: TGTGCCAGCAGTTACCCTCCTAGGGATGGCTACACCTTC.

The chain employs TRBV7-2 and TRBJ2-6; no clear D gene. The CDR3 has 15 amino acids. Germline V gene sequence: CDR1 SGHTA, CDR2 FQGNSA. V lost 2 bases and J 0 bases, leaving 5 bases between the germline ends. The CDR3 sequence: CASSLQISGANVLTF. The CDR3 DNA reads as TGTGCCAGCAGCTTACAAATCTCTGGGGCCAACGTCCTGACTTTC.

V and J are TRBV7-2 and TRBJ2-7, with D maybe TRBD2 (5 bases). The CDR3 has 16 residues. Trimming pared 1 base from V and 0 bases from J, leaving 13 bases between. CDR1 and CDR2 from the germline V gene are SGHTA and FQGNSA. The CDR3 here is CASSLVPAAASYEQYF. The CDR3 nucleotides read TGTGCCAGCAGCTTAGTTCCAGCGGCCGCCTCCTACGAGCAGTACTTC.

This clonotype was recorded only once. The chain uses TRBV20-1 and TRBJ2-1; TRBD2 matches at 9 bases. CDR3 size: 15 residues. The V gene end was trimmed by 3 bases and the J gene end by 4 bases; junction bases not matched to a gene: 7. Germline loops: CDR1 DFQATT, CDR2 SNEGSKA (reference sequence). CDR3 sequence reads: CSARWLAGMYNEQFF. DNA of the CDR3: TGCAGTGCTAGGTGGCTAGCGGGGATGTACAATGAGCAGTTCTTC.

The chain has TRBV20-1 and TRBJ2-5; the match to TRBD2 covers 9 bases. Germline values: CDR1 DFQATT, CDR2 SNEGSKA (reference sequence). The CDR3 runs to 19 residues. J lost 5 bases, V lost 5 bases, and 24 bases had no gene match. The CDR3 DNA reads TGCAGTGCTTCCTACGCTGGTCCCCGGGCGGGAGGGCCCTTTGAGACCCAGTACTTC. Its protein product is CSASYAGPRAGGPFETQYF.

The chain recombines TRBV28 with TRBJ1-6; TRBD1 aligns across 7 bases. The CDR3 runs to 15 residues. Unmatched junction bases numbered 8, after V lost 2 bases and J lost 10 bases. Looked up from germline, CDR1 is MDHEN and CDR2 is SYDVKM. The CDR3 spells CASSLPTGEISPLHF. CDR3 bases: TGTGCCAGCAGTTTACCTACAGGGGAAATCTCACCCCTCCACTTT.

This clonotype was seen only a few times. The rearrangement joins TRBV5-1 to TRBJ2-3; 7 bases are shared with TRBD2. The length of the CDR3 is 14 residues. The trim removed 4 bases at V and 5 bases at J, leaving 7 bases unmatched. CDR1 SGHRS and CDR2 YFSETQ come from the germline V gene. CDR3 in DNA: TGCGCCAGCAGCGTCCGGGGGGATTTAGATACGCAGTATTTT. Amino acids: CASSVRGDLDTQYF.

Only a few counts were recorded for this clonotype. V usage is TRBV27 and J usage is TRBJ1-2, with a tentative D call TRBD1 (6 bases). Germline CDR1 is MNHEY and CDR2 is SMNVEV (reference sequence). CDR3 length: 12 amino acids. V dropped 4 bases and J dropped 11 bases, with 14 bases sitting between them. As DNA, the CDR3 is TGTGCCAGCAGTTCGGGGGGCCAAGGTTACACCTTC. Translated: CASSSGGQGYTF.

The chain is built from TRBV27 and TRBJ1-2; 8 positions match TRBD1. J lost 3 bases, V lost 3 bases, and 9 bases had no gene match. The CDR3 is 16 amino acids. Germline V CDR1 and CDR2: MNHEY, SMNVEV (reference sequence). DNA of the CDR3: TGTGCCAGCAGTTTCGTCGGGACAGGTCTGGACTATGGCTACACCTTC. Translated: CASSFVGTGLDYGYTF.